This paragraph covers one T cell receptor (beta chain) sequence. What it recognizes is unknown. With template switching, a universal primer site was added, and the cDNA carried unique molecular identifiers. One entry per CDR3 protein, called by TCRdb with MiXCR from the 5' RACE reads. The sample lists some 900,000 distinct CDR3 sequences, more than 9% seen once, with about 1.5% in the top ten. This entry comes from a study of identical twins. Study conclusions and caveats: Out-of-frame alpha sequences common to twins exhibited an excess of low generation probability. Out-of-frame TCR alpha sharing in monozygotic twins exceeded recombination model predictions. The study reached conclusions through statistical analysis that was cross-sectional, not following the same donors.

The CDR3 runs 17 residues. Germline-derived CDR1 and CDR2 are SGHVS and FQNEAQ. V lost 3 bases and J 1 base, leaving 17 bases between the germline ends. The data were also submitted as part of a second study, on yellow fever vaccine responses in identical twins.

The chain has TRBV7-8 and TRBJ2-3; weak D call: TRBD2 (5 bases). The sequence was obtained from a woman under 30 in good health. Sequences were obtained from PBMCs. CDR3 coding DNA: TGTGCCAGCAGCTTCAAAGGACTGTTCGGCCGCACAGATACGCAGTATTTT. Its protein product is CASSFKGLFGRTDTQYF.